This T cell receptor (beta chain) was sequenced during a study of shared clonotypes between healthy human individuals. About the research overall: In total, the donors were a couple of women and a few men aged 18 to 49. The study, taken as a whole, reports: Genetic and exposure-history diversity was limited by the small donor number. Sequencing depth was a factor that was expected to affect clonotype sharing among donors.

In the case of this clone: Its specificity is unknown.

Only in-frame clones appear in the TCRdb table, and some are missing; sequencing was by immunoSEQ multiplex PCR. The sample has a few million clones, 90% to 95% seen once. Terminally differentiated effector memory CD45RA+ cells were excluded by CCR7 positive selection of CD45RO-negative cells. All the donors were Caucasian adults who lived in Nashville, Tennessee. Material: naive CD8+ T cells from PBMCs. The clonotype originates from a man between 18 and 29 years old in good health. Some clones in this sample may be carry-over from other donors' samples.

CDR3 bases: TGTGCCAGCAGCGTAGTTGATGACAATGAGCAGTTCTTC. Amino acid sequence: CASSVVDDNEQFF. This chain links TRBV9 with TRBJ2-1; the D is unclear. This CDR3 comprises 13 residues. Germline V gives CDR1 SGDLS, CDR2 YYNGEE. V was trimmed by 0 bases and J by 5 bases, leaving 6 bases between them.